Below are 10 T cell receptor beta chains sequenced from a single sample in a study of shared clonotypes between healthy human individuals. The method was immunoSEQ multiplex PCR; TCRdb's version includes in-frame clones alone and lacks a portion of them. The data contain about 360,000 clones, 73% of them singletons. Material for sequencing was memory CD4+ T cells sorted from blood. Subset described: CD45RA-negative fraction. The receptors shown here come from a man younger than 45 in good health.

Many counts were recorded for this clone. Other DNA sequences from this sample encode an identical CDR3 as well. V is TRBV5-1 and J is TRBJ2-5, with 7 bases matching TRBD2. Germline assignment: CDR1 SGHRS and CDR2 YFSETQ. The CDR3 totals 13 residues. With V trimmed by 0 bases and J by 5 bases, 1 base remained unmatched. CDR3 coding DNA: TGCGCCAGCAGCTTGGCCGGGGGGGAGACCCAGTACTTC. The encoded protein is CASSLAGGETQYF. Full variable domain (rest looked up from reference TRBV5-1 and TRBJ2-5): KAGVTQTPRYLIKTRGQQVTLSCSPISGHRSVSWYQQTPGQGLQFLFEYFSETQRNKGNFPGRFSGRQFSNSRSEMNVSTLELGDSALYLCASSLAGGETQYFGPGTRLLVL.

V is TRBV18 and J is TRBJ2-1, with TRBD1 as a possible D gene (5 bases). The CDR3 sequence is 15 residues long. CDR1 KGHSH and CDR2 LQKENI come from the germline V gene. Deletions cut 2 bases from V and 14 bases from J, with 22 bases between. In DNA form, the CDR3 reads TGTGCCAGCTCACCATCCCAGGGCCGCACAAAGGCGGAGTTCTTC. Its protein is CASSPSQGRTKAEFF.

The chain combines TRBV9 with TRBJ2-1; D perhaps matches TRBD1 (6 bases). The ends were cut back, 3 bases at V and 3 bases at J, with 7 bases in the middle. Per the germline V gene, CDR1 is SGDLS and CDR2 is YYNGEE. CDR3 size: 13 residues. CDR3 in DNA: TGTGCCAGCAGCGCCAGGGGCTACAATGAGCAGTTCTTC. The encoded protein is CASSARGYNEQFF.

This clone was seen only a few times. This CDR3 reads CASSYPGLAFSTDTQYF. The DNA of the CDR3 is TGTGCCAGCAGCTACCCGGGACTAGCGTTTTCCACAGATACGCAGTATTTT. The chain employs TRBV5-6 and TRBJ2-3; 10 positions agree with TRBD2. This CDR3 contains 17 residues. Per germline, CDR1 SGHDT and CDR2 YYEEEE. V lost 3 bases, J lost 2 bases, and 9 bases stayed unmatched.

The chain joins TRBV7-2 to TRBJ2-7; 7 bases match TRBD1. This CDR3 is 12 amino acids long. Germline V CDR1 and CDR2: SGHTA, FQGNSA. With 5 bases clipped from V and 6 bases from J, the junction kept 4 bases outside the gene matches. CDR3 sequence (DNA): TGTGCCAGCAGCCGACACAGGGGCGAGCAGTACTTC. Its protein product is CASSRHRGEQYF.

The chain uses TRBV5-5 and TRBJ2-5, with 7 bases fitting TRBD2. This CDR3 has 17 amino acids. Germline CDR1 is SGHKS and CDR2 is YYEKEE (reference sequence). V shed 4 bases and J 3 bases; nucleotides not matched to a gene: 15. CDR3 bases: TGTGCCAGCAGCCTGGGGACTACTCTGGCCCCCAAAGAGACCCAGTACTTC. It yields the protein CASSLGTTLAPKETQYF.

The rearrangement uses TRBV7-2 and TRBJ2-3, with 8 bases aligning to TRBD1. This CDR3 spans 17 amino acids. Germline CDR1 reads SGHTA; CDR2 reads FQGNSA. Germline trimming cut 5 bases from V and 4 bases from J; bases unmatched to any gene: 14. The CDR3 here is CASSRRRRDRLPDTQYF. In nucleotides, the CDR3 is TGTGCCAGCAGCCGTCGAAGACGGGACAGGCTACCAGATACGCAGTATTTT. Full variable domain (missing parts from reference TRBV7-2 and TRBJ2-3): GAGVSQSPSNKVTEKGKDVELRCDPISGHTALYWYRQSLGQGLEFLIYFQGNSAPDKSGLPSDRFSAERTGGSVSTLTIQRTQQEDSAVYLCASSRRRRDRLPDTQYFGPGTRLTVL.

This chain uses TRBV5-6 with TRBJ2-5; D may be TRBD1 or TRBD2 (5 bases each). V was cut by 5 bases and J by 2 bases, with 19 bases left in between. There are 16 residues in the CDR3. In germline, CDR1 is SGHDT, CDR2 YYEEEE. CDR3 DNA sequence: TGTGCCAGCAGAAGGTTTGGGGGAGAGGATCAAGAGACCCAGTACTTC. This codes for CASRRFGGEDQETQYF. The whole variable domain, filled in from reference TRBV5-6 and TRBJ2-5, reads DAGVTQSPTHLIKTRGQQVTLRCSPKSGHDTVSWYQQALGQGPQFIFQYYEEEERQRGNFPDRFSGHQFPNYSSELNVNALLLGDSALYLCASRRFGGEDQETQYFGPGTRLLVL.

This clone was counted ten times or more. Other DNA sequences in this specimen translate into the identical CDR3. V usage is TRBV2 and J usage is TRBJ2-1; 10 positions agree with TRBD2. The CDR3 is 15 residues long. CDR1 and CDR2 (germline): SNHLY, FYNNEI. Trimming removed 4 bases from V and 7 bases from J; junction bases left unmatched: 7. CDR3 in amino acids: CASSVPSGRGNEQFF. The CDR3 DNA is TGTGCCAGCAGTGTACCCAGCGGGAGGGGAAATGAGCAGTTCTTC.

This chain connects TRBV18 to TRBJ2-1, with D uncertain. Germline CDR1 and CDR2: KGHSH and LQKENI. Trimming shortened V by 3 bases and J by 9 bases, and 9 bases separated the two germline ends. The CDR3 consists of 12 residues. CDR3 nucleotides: TGTGCCAGCTCACCTGAGACAAGTGAGCAGTTCTTC. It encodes CASSPETSEQFF.